This TCR beta chain was observed in a study of a mutant IDH1 vaccine in newly diagnosed glioma. Study-level information: Among treated patients, around 62% were male and around 40% female, and mean age was about 41 years. The earlier regimen, radiotherapy, temozolomide, or both, was most often both.

Comments on this clone: Antigen: not known.

Trimming shortened V by 3 bases and J by 2 bases, and 7 bases separated the two germline ends. This CDR3 is built from 13 residues. Germline V lookup: CDR1 SEHNR, CDR2 FQNEAQ (reference sequence). Using immunoSEQ multiplex PCR, the repertoire was profiled, and TCRdb retains in-frame clones only, with some absent. The sample consists of 50,000 to 55,000 clones, more than 70% of them appearing once. The time point: week 5, during vaccination. Topical imiquimod accompanied each vaccine dose, which consisted of 300 ug of mutant IDH1 20-mer peptide. This TCR derives from a man aged 50 to 59 with glioma. The specimen comprised PBMCs, sampled from a glioma patient whose treatment included an IDH1 peptide vaccine. The chain joins TRBV7-9 to TRBJ2-5, with D hard to call. DNA of the CDR3: TGTGCCAGCAGCTTTAGTGGGCAAGAGACCCAGTACTTC. It codes for CASSFSGQETQYF. The full variable domain, rest sourced from reference TRBV7-9 and TRBJ2-5, is DTGVSQNPRHKITKRGQNVTFRCDPISEHNRLYWYRQTLGQGPEFLTYFQNEAQLEKSRLLSDRFSAERPKGSFSTLEIQRTEQGDSAMYLCASSFSGQETQYFGPGTRLLVL.